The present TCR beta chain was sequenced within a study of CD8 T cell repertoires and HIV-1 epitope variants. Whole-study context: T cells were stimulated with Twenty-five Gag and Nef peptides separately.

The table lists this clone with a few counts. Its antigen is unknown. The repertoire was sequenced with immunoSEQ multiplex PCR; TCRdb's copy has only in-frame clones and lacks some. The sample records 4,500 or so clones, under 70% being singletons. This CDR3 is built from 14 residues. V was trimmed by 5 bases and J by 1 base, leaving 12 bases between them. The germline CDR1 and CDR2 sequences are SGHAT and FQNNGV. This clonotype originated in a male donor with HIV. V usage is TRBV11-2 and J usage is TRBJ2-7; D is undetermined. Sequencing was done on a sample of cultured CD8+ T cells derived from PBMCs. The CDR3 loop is CASSGYTVSYEQYF. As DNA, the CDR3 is TGTGCCAGCAGCGGGTACACTGTGTCCTACGAGCAGTACTTC.